The 19 T cell receptor beta chains presented below share a single source sample, sequenced in a study of blood T cells in healthy people across ages. Together with a sample-barcoded 5' primer, a J-beta primer mix was included in a second PCR lasting about 7 to 12 cycles. TCRdb ran MiXCR on the 5' RACE reads and lists one entry per CDR3 protein. In the table there are 850,000 to 1,000,000 distinct CDR3 sequences, 51% of which are singletons. Sequenced input: blood. Source of these receptors: a woman aged 60-70 years in good health.

V is TRBV9 and J is TRBJ2-7; D possibly matches TRBD1 or TRBD2 (5 bases each). The germline V and J ends were trimmed by 0 bases and 0 bases, with 10 bases remaining between them. Germline V lookup: CDR1 SGDLS, CDR2 YYNGEE. The CDR3 covers 15 residues. The CDR3 here is CASSVGYGTSYEQYF. CDR3 sequence (DNA): TGTGCCAGCAGCGTAGGGTATGGGACCTCCTACGAGCAGTACTTC.

The chain carries TRBV9 and TRBJ2-5, with D possibly being TRBD2 (5 bases). CDR1 is SGDLS and CDR2 is YYNGEE in the germline V gene. The CDR3 is made up of 14 amino acids. V was trimmed by 3 bases and J by 11 bases, leaving 20 bases between them. CDR3 protein: CASSGVANYNEQYF. The DNA for the CDR3 is TGTGCCAGCAGCGGAGTAGCGAATTACAATGAGCAGTACTTC.

This clonotype was seen only a few times. The genes are TRBV2 and TRBJ2-5; tentative D call: TRBD2 (6 bases). The J call may be in error: the DNA end matches TRBJ2-4 better. The CDR3 loop spans 12 amino acids. Germline V gene data show CDR1 as SNHLY and CDR2 as FYNNEI. The CDR3 protein is CASNRQEGIQYF. CDR3 bases: TGTGCCAGCAATCGCCAGGAGGGCATTCAGTACTTC.

The CDR3 nucleotides are TGTGCCAGCAGCTTAGATTCGGGACAGATGTCTTTCTTT. Translated: CASSLDSGQMSFF. The chain uses TRBV7-9 and TRBJ1-1; 7 bases fit TRBD1. The V gene's germline CDR1 is SEHNR and CDR2 FQNEAQ (reference sequence). V was clipped by 1 base and J by 12 bases; unmatched bases: 8. CDR3 size: 13 residues.

In its sample, this clonotype was seen a few times. The rearrangement uses TRBV5-1 and TRBJ2-7, with TRBD1 matching over 9 bases. V dropped 0 bases and J dropped 2; count of bases not matched to a gene: 3. The CDR3 length is 15 residues. Germline V CDR1 and CDR2: SGHRS, YFSETQ. CDR3 region: CASSLVWDRAYEQYF. CDR3 bases: TGCGCCAGCAGCTTGGTTTGGGACAGGGCCTACGAGCAGTACTTC.

This chain uses TRBV28 with TRBJ1-6, with D tentatively TRBD1 (6 bases). Trimming took off 6 bases at V and 0 bases at J, with 12 bases between the two ends. CDR3 length equals 16 residues. Germline V gene lookup returns CDR1 MDHEN and CDR2 SYDVKM. The CDR3 loop reads CASSSGQYSYNSPLHF. The CDR3 DNA reads TGTGCCAGCAGCTCAGGACAGTACTCCTATAATTCACCCCTCCACTTT.

The chain uses TRBV20-1 and TRBJ2-5; 7 nucleotides match TRBD2. Germline trimming cut 0 bases from V and 0 bases from J; bases unmatched to any gene: 7. This CDR3 comprises 16 residues. Germline loops: CDR1 DFQATT, CDR2 SNEGSKA (reference sequence). CDR3: CSARDHLAVNQETQYF. CDR3 DNA: TGCAGTGCTAGAGATCACCTAGCGGTAAACCAAGAGACCCAGTACTTC.

The chain recombines TRBV20-1 with TRBJ2-1; the D is unclear. Germline V lookup: CDR1 DFQATT, CDR2 SNEGSKA (reference sequence). Between the trimmed V and J ends, which lost 1 base and 0 bases, there was a span of 13 bases. CDR3 length equals 16 residues. CDR3 nucleotide sequence: TGCAGTGCTAGAGTCCTAACGGCAACCTCCTACAATGAGCAGTTCTTC. Amino acids: CSARVLTATSYNEQFF.

This clonotype was counted at least ten times. The chain is built from TRBV6-5 and TRBJ2-7; D ambiguous. Trimming removed 6 bases at V and 2 bases at J, with 14 bases between. The CDR3 covers 14 residues. Germline V gives CDR1 MNHEY, CDR2 SVGAGI. This CDR3 is CASSRQGPAYEQYF. The CDR3 nucleotides are TGTGCCAGCAGCCGACAAGGCCCTGCCTACGAGCAGTACTTC.

This chain links TRBV9 with TRBJ2-1, with D possibly being TRBD1 or TRBD2 (5 bases each). This CDR3 region has 13 residues. Trimming pared 4 bases from V and 9 bases from J, leaving 14 bases between. Germline V gene sequence: CDR1 SGDLS, CDR2 YYNGEE. The CDR3 is CASSLSFGGEQFF. Written as DNA, the CDR3 is TGTGCCAGCAGCCTGTCGTTTGGGGGTGAGCAGTTCTTC.

The chain has TRBV20-1 and TRBJ1-2; D unresolved. This CDR3 has 13 residues. The germline CDR1 and CDR2 sequences are DFQATT and SNEGSKA (reference sequence). V shed 5 bases and J shed 1 base, with 11 bases lying between them. The CDR3 DNA reads as TGCAGTGCTCCCTTGACGGATAACTATGGCTACACCTTC. Protein product: CSAPLTDNYGYTF.

This clonotype was seen a handful of times. This chain joins TRBV30 and TRBJ1-2; tentative D call: TRBD1 (5 bases). V gave up 7 bases and J gave up 8 bases, with 14 bases separating them. The CDR3 runs 11 residues. Germline values: CDR1 GTSNPN, CDR2 SVGIG (reference sequence). CDR3 protein: CASNRRRGYTF. The CDR3 DNA sequence: TGTGCCTCAAACAGGAGGCGCGGCTACACCTTC.

Comment on this clonotype: An end of the junction differs from the germline gene, which may be a read error. The rearrangement joins TRBV4-3 to TRBJ2-7; tentative D call: TRBD1 (7 bases). This CDR3 region has 15 residues. The germline V gene has CDR1 LGHNA and CDR2 YSLEER. The CDR3 nucleotides are TGCGCCGGCAGCCTCGGCGGGGACAGATCCTACGAGCAGTACTTC. It encodes CAGSLGGDRSYEQYF.

This clonotype was seen only a few times. The V gene is TRBV4-2, the J gene TRBJ1-2; 7 bases are shared with TRBD1. Unmatched junction bases numbered 6, after V lost 2 bases and J lost 3 bases. Per germline, CDR1 LGHNA and CDR2 YNFKEQ. The CDR3 loop spans 15 amino acids. The CDR3 protein is CASSQQGEDHYGYTF. CDR3 nucleotide sequence: TGTGCCAGCAGCCAACAGGGGGAAGATCACTATGGCTACACCTTC.

This chain links TRBV5-1 with TRBJ2-7; 11 bases are shared with TRBD2. This CDR3 is built from 15 residues. V lost 3 bases, J lost 7 bases, and 9 bases stayed unmatched. From germline, CDR1 is SGHRS and CDR2 YFSETQ. The CDR3 nucleotides are TGCGCCAGCAGCTCGGTAGCGGGAGGGACAGGAGAGCAGTACTTC. Amino acids: CASSSVAGGTGEQYF.

This rearrangement joins TRBV6-1 to TRBJ1-1; D is possibly TRBD1 (6 bases). The CDR3 is made up of 16 amino acids. Trimming removed 7 bases from V and 7 bases from J, with 25 bases in between. Germline CDR1 reads MNHNS; CDR2 reads SASEGT. CDR3 protein: CASNWPTTGSDGEAFF. The CDR3 bases are TGTGCCAGCAACTGGCCAACGACAGGAAGTGATGGTGAAGCTTTCTTT.

The chain employs TRBV7-2 and TRBJ2-5, with 8 bases aligning to TRBD2. The V gene end was trimmed by 5 bases and the J gene end by 11 bases; junction bases not matched to a gene: 13. The V gene's germline CDR1 is SGHTA and CDR2 FQGNSA. The CDR3 consists of 14 residues. The CDR3 sequence: CASSKTSAMGEQYF. The CDR3 DNA reads TGTGCCAGCAGCAAGACTAGCGCGATGGGGGAGCAGTACTTC.

The J gene is TRBJ1-2, the V gene TRBV20-1, with D maybe TRBD1 (5 bases). Per the germline V gene, CDR1 is DFQATT and CDR2 is SNEGSKA (reference sequence). The CDR3 covers 12 residues. Between the trimmed V and J ends, which lost 5 bases and 4 bases, there was a span of 11 bases. In nucleotides, the CDR3 is TGCAGTGCTTCCAAGGGGATCTATGGCTACACCTTC. Translated: CSASKGIYGYTF.

This chain uses TRBV10-3 with TRBJ2-3, with 8 nucleotides matching TRBD1. Germline V CDR1 and CDR2: ENHRY, SYGVKD. Trimming took 7 bases from V and 4 from J; bases not matched to a gene: 10. This CDR3 spans 15 amino acids. The CDR3 protein is CAITETGVKADTQYF. CDR3 DNA sequence: TGTGCCATCACCGAGACAGGGGTTAAGGCAGATACGCAGTATTTT.